One sample yielded the 22 T cell receptor beta chains listed below, sequenced in a study of T cells in Graves' hyperthyroidism and ophthalmopathy. The source material, RNA transcripts, was used to amplify TCR beta CDR3 regions. A first-round RT-PCR of the TCR CDR3 used the HTBI primer set. TCRdb reanalysed the multiplex PCR reads using MiXCR and keeps one entry per CDR3 protein. The table lists some 770,000 distinct CDR3 sequences, about 15% of them singletons. Sequenced material: blood. The receptors were gathered from a young man with Graves' hyperthyroidism.

This clonotype was seen ten or more times. Here the CDR3 reads CSALPGPGAYEQYF. The CDR3 coding sequence is TGCAGTGCTTTACCGGGACCTGGGGCCTACGAGCAGTACTTC. The chain links TRBV20-1 to TRBJ2-7; D tentatively fits TRBD1 or TRBD2 (5 bases each). V was clipped by 5 bases and J by 2 bases, with 16 bases between them. The CDR3 sequence is 14 residues long. Germline lookup yields CDR1 DFQATT and CDR2 SNEGSKA (reference sequence).

This clonotype was picked up a small number of times. This chain joins TRBV24-1 and TRBJ2-6, with D maybe TRBD1 (6 bases). Germline CDR1 is KGHDR and CDR2 is SFDVKD. The ends were cut back, 3 bases at V and 0 bases at J, with 11 bases in the middle. This CDR3 has 17 residues. The CDR3 spells CATSDMTGDSGANVLTF. As DNA, the CDR3 is TGTGCCACCAGTGATATGACAGGAGACTCTGGGGCCAACGTCCTGACTTTC.

This clonotype was recorded many times. V is TRBV11-3 and J is TRBJ2-1; 7 positions agree with TRBD2. The CDR3 consists of 14 residues. V shed 3 bases, J shed 8 bases, and the junction held 7 bases outside the gene matches. The germline gives CDR1 SGHNT, CDR2 YENEEA. Here the CDR3 reads CASSFGGRDDEQFF. In DNA form, the CDR3 reads TGTGCCAGCAGCTTCGGCGGGAGAGACGATGAGCAGTTCTTC.

The rearrangement uses TRBV15 and TRBJ2-7, with a tentative D call TRBD2 (5 bases). CDR1 is LNHNV, CDR2 YYDKDF, per germline (reference sequence). This CDR3 region has 15 residues. V was pared by 5 bases and J by 5 bases, with 19 bases between. The CDR3 spells CATSRQRGKADEQYF. The CDR3 nucleotides are TGTGCCACCAGCCGCCAACGGGGAAAGGCTGACGAGCAGTACTTC.

This clonotype was picked up many times. The gene calls are TRBV28 and TRBJ1-6; D gene ambiguous. The CDR3 extends over 15 amino acids. Trimming removed 10 bases at V and 5 bases at J, with 18 bases between. Germline V gene data show CDR1 as MDHEN and CDR2 as SYDVKM. Written as DNA, the CDR3 is TGTGCCACCCGATTTCTCGAAGCCAATAATTCACCCCTCCACTTT. Translation gives CATRFLEANNSPLHF. Looking up the rest from reference TRBV28 and TRBJ1-6 gives the full variable domain: DVKVTQSSRYLVKRTGEKVFLECVQDMDHENMFWYRQDPGLGLRLIYFSYDVKMKEKGDIPEGYSVSREKKERFSLILESASTNQTSMYLCATRFLEANNSPLHFGNGTRLTVT.

This clonotype was picked up many times. The chain has TRBV11-2 and TRBJ2-2, with a weak D call TRBD1 (5 bases). The V gene lost 3 bases and the J gene lost 4 bases, with 12 bases spanning the gap. Germline V lookup: CDR1 SGHAT, CDR2 FQNNGV. The CDR3 covers 15 residues. The CDR3 protein is CASSFAGPSTGELFF. CDR3 in DNA: TGTGCCAGCAGCTTTGCAGGGCCGAGCACCGGGGAGCTGTTTTTT.

The chain combines TRBV19 with TRBJ2-5; 8 nucleotides match TRBD1. This CDR3 spans 12 amino acids. The V gene's germline CDR1 is LNHDA and CDR2 SQIVND (reference sequence). J lost 4 bases, V lost 10 bases, and 5 bases had no gene match. The CDR3 DNA reads TGTGCCACCACGGACAGGGCAGAGACCCAGTACTTC. As protein: CATTDRAETQYF.

This clonotype was seen at least ten times. The rearrangement uses TRBV20-1 and TRBJ2-2; D gene ambiguous. Germline V lookup: CDR1 DFQATT, CDR2 SNEGSKA (reference sequence). The CDR3 spans 17 residues. V was cut by 1 base and J by 0 bases, with 15 bases left in between. CDR3 region: CSARGLAQPTNTGELFF. CDR3 coding DNA: TGCAGTGCTAGAGGGCTTGCACAGCCTACGAACACCGGGGAGCTGTTTTTT.

The chain employs TRBV24-1 and TRBJ2-1; no firm D call. The CDR3 spans 15 residues. Per the germline V gene, CDR1 is KGHDR and CDR2 is SFDVKD. V was trimmed by 6 bases and J by 0 bases, leaving 11 bases between them. The CDR3 region has the DNA TGTGCCACCAGTAACAACCCTAGCTCCTACAATGAGCAGTTCTTC. Residues: CATSNNPSSYNEQFF.

This clonotype turned up a few times. The chain employs TRBV14 and TRBJ2-5, with D tentatively TRBD1 (5 bases). Per the germline V gene, CDR1 is SGHDN and CDR2 is FVKESK. Trimming took off 6 bases at V and 13 bases at J, with 18 bases between the two ends. The CDR3 spans 12 residues. The CDR3, as DNA: TGTGCCAGCAGTTACTCTGCAGGGTTTAGGTACTTC. Protein product: CASSYSAGFRYF.

The J gene is TRBJ2-7, the V gene TRBV5-8; the D gene is possibly TRBD1 (6 bases). CDR1 SGHTS and CDR2 YDEGEE come from the germline V gene. V was cut by 3 bases and J by 4 bases, with 14 bases left in between. This CDR3 is 14 amino acids long. CDR3 protein: CASSYLGGRYEQYF. The CDR3 DNA is TGTGCCAGCAGCTACCTAGGGGGTAGGTACGAGCAGTACTTC.

This clonotype was seen only a few times. The chain uses TRBV9 and TRBJ2-7; 8 positions agree with TRBD1. The CDR3 runs to 14 residues. Trimming cost V 0 bases and J 5 bases; bases outside gene matches: 4. Germline V gene lookup returns CDR1 SGDLS and CDR2 YYNGEE. The CDR3 loop reads CASSVGGTGNEQYF. CDR3 nucleotides: TGTGCCAGCAGCGTAGGTGGGACAGGAAACGAGCAGTACTTC.

Turning to this clonotype: A read error is possible here, since a much larger clone lies one base away. The V and J genes are TRBV12-3 or TRBV12-4 and TRBJ2-5; the D is unclear. CDR3 length equals 15 residues. The CDR3 region is CASTFFGRIQEAQYF. Here the CDR3 DNA reads TGTGCCAGCACCTTTTTTGGACGGATCCAAGAGGCCCAGTACTTC.

In this sample, this clonotype turned up a few times. This CDR3 reads CRGLAGGIEDTQYF. The CDR3 coding sequence is TGCCGGGGACTAGCGGGAGGAATAGAAGATACGCAGTATTTT. V usage is TRBV20-1 and J usage is TRBJ2-3; 15 nucleotides align to TRBD2. CDR1 DFQATT and CDR2 SNEGSKA come from the germline V gene (reference sequence). The CDR3 contains 14 residues.

This clonotype was seen a handful of times. The chain's CDR3 is CASRQSRGTEAFF. The CDR3 DNA reads TGTGCCAGCAGACAATCCAGGGGCACTGAAGCTTTCTTT. The V and J genes are TRBV12-3 or TRBV12-4 and TRBJ1-1, with D possibly TRBD1 on 6 matching bases. The V end lost 6 bases, the J end lost 4 bases, and 12 bases lay between the germline ends. CDR3 size: 13 residues.

This clonotype was observed a handful of times. The V call is TRBV9, the J call TRBJ2-2; D remains unclear. V was clipped by 4 bases and J by 4 bases, with 8 bases between them. This CDR3 is built from 13 residues. Germline CDR1 and CDR2: SGDLS and YYNGEE. CDR3 coding DNA: TGTGCCAGCAGCACCAGAAGCACCGGGGAGCTGTTTTTT. Its translation is CASSTRSTGELFF.

This clonotype came up many times. The chain carries TRBV2 and TRBJ2-7, with TRBD2 as a possible D gene (6 bases). CDR1 SNHLY and CDR2 FYNNEI come from the germline V gene. The CDR3 totals 14 residues. Deletions cut 3 bases from V and 0 bases from J, with 9 bases between. The CDR3 here is CASSDRESSYEQYF. The CDR3 bases are TGTGCCAGCAGTGACCGGGAGAGCTCCTACGAGCAGTACTTC. Complete variable domain (other parts from reference TRBV2 and TRBJ2-7): EPEVTQTPSHQVTQMGQEVILRCVPISNHLYFYWYRQILGQKVEFLVSFYNNEISEKSEIFDDQFSVERPDGSNFTLKIRSTKLEDSAMYFCASSDRESSYEQYFGPGTRLTVT.

This clonotype came up many times. The chain employs TRBV20-1 and TRBJ2-3; 8 nucleotides match TRBD1. The junction had 5 bases not matched to a gene; V was cut back by 2 bases and J by 1 base. This CDR3 is 15 amino acids long. Germline lookup yields CDR1 DFQATT and CDR2 SNEGSKA (reference sequence). In DNA, the CDR3 is TGCAGTGCTAGAAAGGACAGGGATCGCACAGATACGCAGTATTTT. Protein sequence: CSARKDRDRTDTQYF.

This rearrangement joins TRBV12-3 or TRBV12-4 to TRBJ1-5; D unresolved. Deletions cut 6 bases from V and 2 bases from J, with 8 bases between. The CDR3 totals 13 residues. DNA of the CDR3: TGTGCCAGCAGGGAAGGACGCAATCAGCCCCAGCATTTT. Residues: CASREGRNQPQHF.

This clonotype came up many times. The V and J genes are TRBV7-8 and TRBJ2-5; TRBD2 aligns across 8 bases. Germline V gene lookup returns CDR1 SGHVS and CDR2 FQNEAQ. With V trimmed by 3 bases and J by 9 bases, 6 bases remained unmatched. CDR3 length: 13 amino acids. The CDR3 region is CASSFAGGASQYF. The CDR3 DNA follows: TGTGCCAGCAGCTTCGCGGGAGGCGCGTCCCAGTACTTC.

This clonotype was recorded a few times. The CDR3 DNA follows: TGCAGTGCTGGGGAGCGGGGTAGCACAGATACGCAGTATTTT. Its protein is CSAGERGSTDTQYF. This chain links TRBV20-1 with TRBJ2-3; 7 bases align to TRBD2. Germline CDR1 DFQATT, CDR2 SNEGSKA (reference sequence). There are 14 residues in the CDR3. Trimming at V came to 5 bases and at J to 0 bases, leaving 5 bases not matched to a gene.

This clonotype was observed a handful of times. The chain links TRBV20-1 to TRBJ2-7; D is perhaps TRBD2 (6 bases). Germline lookup yields CDR1 DFQATT and CDR2 SNEGSKA (reference sequence). This CDR3 is 13 amino acids long. The ends were cut back, 1 base at V and 6 bases at J, with 13 bases in the middle. The CDR3 is CSARVPTSFEQYF. The CDR3 nucleotides read TGCAGTGCTAGAGTCCCGACTAGTTTCGAGCAGTACTTC.